These T cell receptor beta chains were read from a single sample in a study of cytomegalovirus exposure and HLA in healthy donors. Using immunoSEQ multiplex PCR, the repertoire was profiled, and TCRdb retains in-frame clones only, with some absent. Here the sample spans 130,000 or so clones, over 65% being singletons. Sequencing input: PBMCs. The source is a woman aged 40 to 50 in good health and CMV-seronegative. Each CDR3 is given with its conserved first and last residue. D genes are given only for firm matches. Clone size is not always given. Where it is, it says once, few, many or a class for expanded clones.

>TRBD2|16|TRBJ2-1|few|TRBV18
TGTGCCAGCTCACCACCGGGACTAGCGGGAGGGCATGAGCAGTTCTTC
CASSPPGLAGGHEQFF
>-|13|TRBJ1-1|-|TRBV28
TGTGCCAGCTACGCAAGCACAGACACTGAAGCTTTCTTT
CASYASTDTEAFF
>-|12|TRBJ1-5|few|TRBV29-1
TGCAGCGTTGCCGAGATCGGGCAGCCCCAGCATTTT
CSVAEIGQPQHF
>TRBD1|14|TRBJ2-7|-|TRBV9
TGTGCCAGCAGCGCGACAGGGAGTGGCTACGAGCAGTACTTC
CASSATGSGYEQYF
>-|15|TRBJ1-1|-|TRBV7-2
TGTGCCAGCAGCTTAGGGCCAGGGGCGAACACTGAAGCTTTCTTT
CASSLGPGANTEAFF
>TRBD1|16|TRBJ2-2|-|TRBV7-2
TGTGCCAGCAGATACACCGGGACAGAGGAGTCCGGGGAGCTGTTTTTT
CASRYTGTEESGELFF
>TRBD1|14|TRBJ1-1|-|TRBV19
TGTGCCAGTAGTACAGGACAGGAGAACACTGAAGCTTTCTTT
CASSTGQENTEAFF
>-|12|TRBJ2-5|-|TRBV11-2
TGTGCCAGCAGCGCGGGTACGGAGACCCAGTACTTC
CASSAGTETQYF
>TRBD1|15|TRBJ2-7|-|TRBV18
TGTGCCAGCTCACCAGGCGGGGACAGGGGCTACGAGCAGTACTTC
CASSPGGDRGYEQYF
>-|14|TRBJ1-1|-|TRBV6-5
TGTGCCAGCAGCCCAGGGGTCCTGAACACTGAAGCTTTCTTT
CASSPGVLNTEAFF
>-|15|TRBJ1-1|-|TRBV5-1
TGCGCCAGCAGCCTCCTCCTGACAGAGAACACTGAAGCTTTCTTT
CASSLLLTENTEAFF
>TRBD2|17|TRBJ2-3|few|TRBV7-2
TGTGCCAGCAGCATTACTAGCGGGACCTCGAGCACAGATACGCAGTATTTT
CASSITSGTSSTDTQYF
>-|18|TRBJ2-1|few|TRBV7-9
TGTGCCAGCAGCTTAGGTTGGGACACCAGGAGCTCCTACAATGAGCAGTTCTTC
CASSLGWDTRSSYNEQFF
>-|17|TRBJ1-1|few|TRBV9
TGTGCCAGCAGCGTAGGGGTGGGGGGGGCAGGGACCACTGAAGCTTTCTTT
CASSVGVGGAGTTEAFF
>TRBD2|19|TRBJ2-3|-|TRBV4-1
TGCGCCAGCAGCCCGGCTTTGGGACTAGCGGGATGGGGCACAGATACGCAGTATTTT
CASSPALGLAGWGTDTQYF
>-|14|TRBJ2-7|-|TRBV9
TGTGCCAGCAGCGTAGGGGGAGACACCCTCGAGCAGTACTTC
CASSVGGDTLEQYF
>-|17|TRBJ2-7|few|TRBV5-1
TGCGCCAGCAGCTTTTCTCCTGTCGGGGATATAGACTACGAGCAGTACTTC
CASSFSPVGDIDYEQYF
>-|15|TRBJ2-6|-|TRBV7-9
TGTGCCAGCAGCCCGCGTTTCTCTGGGGCCAACGGCCTGACTTTC
CASSPRFSGANGLTF
>-|15|TRBJ1-3|few|TRBV11-2
TGTGCCAGCAGCTTAGAAGGCGGCTCTGGAAACACCATATATTTT
CASSLEGGSGNTIYF
>-|13|TRBJ2-3|-|TRBV19
TGTGCCAGTAGTACAAGGGGAACAGATACGCAGTATTTT
CASSTRGTDTQYF
>TRBD1|15|TRBJ2-2|-|TRBV10-3
TGTGCCATCAGGATGGGACAGGGGTACACCGGGGAGCTGTTTTTT
CAIRMGQGYTGELFF
>-|13|TRBJ2-7|few|TRBV28
TGTGCCACCGTGACAGGATTAACCTACGAGCAGTACTTC
CATVTGLTYEQYF
>-|13|TRBJ1-1|few|TRBV25-1
TGTGCCAGCAGTGAACCCTACAGCTTGGAAGCTTTCTTT
CASSEPYSLEAFF
>TRBD1|14|TRBJ1-1|once|TRBV27
TGTGCCAGCAGTTTTCACGCAGGGGGAACTGAAGCTTTCTTT
CASSFHAGGTEAFF
>-|14|TRBJ2-5|-|TRBV28
TGTGCCAGCAGTGGGCGCCGGGGACAAGAGACCCAGTACTTC
CASSGRRGQETQYF
>TRBD1|14|TRBJ1-2|-|TRBV28
TGTGCCAGCAGAGAGACAGGGAGGCTCTATGGCTACACCTTC
CASRETGRLYGYTF
>-|15|TRBJ2-1|-|TRBV11-3
TGTGCCAGCAGCTTAGGTCGCGGCCTAGGGGGTGAGCAGTTCTTC
CASSLGRGLGGEQFF
>TRBD2|15|TRBJ2-1|-|TRBV7-9
TGTTCCAGCAGCCCGGGACTAGCGGGAGCCGATGAGCAGTTCTTC
CSSSPGLAGADEQFF
>TRBD1|17|TRBJ1-5|-|TRBV7-9
TGTGCCAGCAGCAACACACAGGGGGCGGATAGCAATCAGCCCCAGCATTTT
CASSNTQGADSNQPQHF
>TRBD1|15|TRBJ2-1|-|TRBV6-5
TGTGCCAGCAGCTTATCGGGGACAGGCTACAATGAGCAGTTCTTC
CASSLSGTGYNEQFF
>-|12|TRBJ1-2|-|TRBV7-9
TGTTCCAGCAGCTTAGCGATCCGTTTAGTCACCTTC
CSSSLAIRLVTF
>-|15|TRBJ1-4|-|TRBV27
TGTGCCAGCAGCCCGGTCGGACAGATCCACGAAAAACTGTTTTTT
CASSPVGQIHEKLFF
>TRBD2|15|TRBJ2-1|-|TRBV7-3
TGTGCCAGCAGCCTGATAGCGGGAGAGCGGGATGAGCAGTTCTTC
CASSLIAGERDEQFF
>TRBD1|13|TRBJ1-4|-|TRBV9
TGTGCCAGCAGCCAGGGGGCTGGTGAAAAACTGTTTTTT
CASSQGAGEKLFF
>TRBD2|17|TRBJ2-1|once|TRBV5-1
TGCGCCAGCAGCTTGCGGTCGACTAGCGGGGGGTACAATGAGCAGTTCTTC
CASSLRSTSGGYNEQFF
>TRBD1|15|TRBJ1-5|-|TRBV28
TGTGCCAGCAGTTTACTCGACAGGGGGCTACGGCCCCAGCATTTT
CASSLLDRGLRPQHF
>TRBD1|16|TRBJ2-7|-|TRBV4-2
TGTGCCAGCAGCCGGGCCGAGGGTCAGGGGGCTCTCGAGCAGTACTTC
CASSRAEGQGALEQYF
>-|18|TRBJ2-3|-|TRBV28
TGTGCCAGCAGTTCCGCCAAACTTGGGGGGACAGTTTTAGTTACGCAGTATTTT
CASSSAKLGGTVLVTQYF